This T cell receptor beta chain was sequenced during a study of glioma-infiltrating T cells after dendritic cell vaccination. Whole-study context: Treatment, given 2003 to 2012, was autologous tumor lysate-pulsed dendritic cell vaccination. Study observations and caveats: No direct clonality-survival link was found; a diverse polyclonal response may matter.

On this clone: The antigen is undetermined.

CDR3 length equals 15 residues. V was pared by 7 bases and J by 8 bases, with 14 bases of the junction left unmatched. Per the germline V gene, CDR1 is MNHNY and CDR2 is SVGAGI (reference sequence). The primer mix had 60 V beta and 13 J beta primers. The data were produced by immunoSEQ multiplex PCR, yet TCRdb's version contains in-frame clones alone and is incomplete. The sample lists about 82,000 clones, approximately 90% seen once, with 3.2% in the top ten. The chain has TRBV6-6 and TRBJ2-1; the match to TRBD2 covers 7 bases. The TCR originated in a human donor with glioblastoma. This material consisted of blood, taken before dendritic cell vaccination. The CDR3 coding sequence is TGTGCCAGCACCCTCACTGGCGGGAGAAGTGATGAGCAGTTCTTC. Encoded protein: CASTLTGGRSDEQFF.